The 8 T cell receptor beta chains below were found in one sample sequenced in a study of beta chain features in type 1 diabetes. Every isolated RNA sample was fully reverse transcribed, so sequencing captured expressed TCRB transcripts. The table came from immunoSEQ multiplex PCR; TCRdb's copy has only in-frame clones and leaves some out. The data show under 300,000 clones, approximately 14% seen once. Notes on the study in general: Moderate yet significant TCRB CDR3 shortening was seen in Type 1 diabetes patients in all four CD4+ subsets.

These receptors' antigens are unknown. The sample comprised naive CD4+ T cells from blood. These TCRs come from a man aged 25-45 years with type 1 diabetes.

This clone was picked up a small number of times. The V call is TRBV6-5, the J call TRBJ1-2, with 8 bases lining up with TRBD1. From germline, CDR1 is MNHEY and CDR2 SVGAGI. This CDR3 is built from 14 residues. Germline trimming cut 8 bases from V and 0 bases from J; bases unmatched to any gene: 5. The CDR3, as DNA: TGTGCCAGCGGAGGGACAGGAACTAACTATGGCTACACCTTC. Translation gives CASGGTGTNYGYTF.

The sample holds a few counts of this clone. The V gene is TRBV5-1, the J gene TRBJ2-7; perhaps TRBD2 as D (6 bases). This CDR3 is built from 16 residues. V was shortened by 2 bases and J by 2 bases, with 17 bases between the two germline ends. Germline values: CDR1 SGHRS, CDR2 YFSETQ. The CDR3 DNA is TGCGCCAGCAGCTTATTCACGGCGGGAAGTACCTACGAGCAGTACTTC. Translating it yields CASSLFTAGSTYEQYF. Combining the CDR3 with reference TRBV5-1 and TRBJ2-7 gives the whole variable domain KAGVTQTPRYLIKTRGQQVTLSCSPISGHRSVSWYQQTPGQGLQFLFEYFSETQRNKGNFPGRFSGRQFSNSRSEMNVSTLELGDSALYLCASSLFTAGSTYEQYFGPGTRLTVT.

V is TRBV19 and J is TRBJ2-5; 12 nucleotides align to TRBD2. CDR3 length: 16 residues. CDR1 LNHDA and CDR2 SQIVND come from the germline V gene (reference sequence). Trimming took 6 bases from V and 3 from J; bases not matched to a gene: 8. In DNA, the CDR3 is TGTGCCAGTAGGACTAGCGGGAGCCTTCCAAAAGAGACCCAGTACTTC. This sequence encodes CASRTSGSLPKETQYF.

CDR3 in amino acids: CASSLGAGEAFF. DNA of the CDR3: TGCGCCAGCAGCTTGGGGGCAGGCGAAGCTTTCTTT. The chain links TRBV5-1 to TRBJ1-1; no clear D gene. The length of the CDR3 is 12 residues. The V gene lost 0 bases and the J gene lost 8 bases, with 8 bases spanning the gap. Germline lookup yields CDR1 SGHRS and CDR2 YFSETQ.

CDR3 nucleotide sequence: TGTGCCAGTAGTACTACAGGGGGGTGGACTGGGGCCAACGTCCTGACTTTC. Translating it yields CASSTTGGWTGANVLTF. The chain uses TRBV19 and TRBJ2-6; 8 nucleotides agree with TRBD1. V shed 4 bases, J shed 2 bases, and the junction held 7 bases outside the gene matches. From germline, CDR1 is LNHDA and CDR2 SQIVND (reference sequence). CDR3 length: 17 amino acids.

This clone has just a few counts. This rearrangement joins TRBV29-1 to TRBJ1-3; no firm D call. Trimming shortened V by 0 bases and J by 4 bases, and 7 bases separated the two germline ends. CDR1 is SQVTM, CDR2 ANQGSEA, per germline. CDR3 length: 13 amino acids. Here the CDR3 reads CSVEDSTGNTIYF. CDR3 coding DNA: TGCAGCGTTGAAGATAGTACGGGAAACACCATATATTTT.

The genes are TRBV29-1 and TRBJ2-1, with TRBD2 matching 8 bases. The CDR3 sequence is 13 residues long. Germline CDR1 and CDR2: SQVTM and ANQGSEA. The trim removed 0 bases at V and 9 bases at J, leaving 4 bases unmatched. CDR3 sequence reads: CSVEDWAGGEQFF. Here the CDR3 DNA reads TGCAGCGTTGAAGATTGGGCGGGAGGTGAGCAGTTCTTC.

The V call is TRBV30, the J call TRBJ1-5; D remains ambiguous. Trimming cost V 3 bases and J 2 bases, with 5 bases left between them. This CDR3 contains 12 residues. The V gene's germline CDR1 is GTSNPN and CDR2 SVGIG (reference sequence). CDR3 sequence: CAWSEGNQPQHF. The CDR3 bases are TGTGCCTGGAGCGAGGGCAATCAGCCCCAGCATTTT.